The 16 T cell receptor beta chains given below trace back to one sample, sequenced in a study of T cell repertoires in cytomegalovirus infection. Each CDR3 protein is one row after TCRdb ran MiXCR on the reads. The table lists 680,000 or so distinct CDR3 sequences, roughly 36% of them singletons. Sequenced: PBMCs. These receptors all come from a human donor in good health (CMV status not recorded). Some clones in this sample may be carry-over from other donors' samples.

This clonotype occurred once. The chain recombines TRBV29-1 with TRBJ1-1; D gene ambiguous. V was cut by 3 bases and J by 3 bases, with 11 bases left in between. The CDR3 spans 13 residues. Germline V gives CDR1 SQVTM, CDR2 ANQGSEA. The CDR3 spells CSVDGLTYTEAFF. The CDR3 DNA sequence: TGCAGCGTTGACGGCCTGACCTACACTGAAGCTTTCTTT.

V usage is TRBV2 and J usage is TRBJ2-1, with TRBD1 identical over 8 bases. The CDR3 runs to 13 residues. The junction had 5 bases not matched to a gene; V was cut back by 6 bases and J by 7 bases. CDR1 and CDR2 from the germline V gene are SNHLY and FYNNEI. The CDR3 DNA sequence: TGTGCCAGCAGGGAGACAGGGGAAAATGAGCAGTTCTTC. This sequence encodes CASRETGENEQFF.

V is TRBV10-3 and J is TRBJ1-5; 10 bases align to TRBD1. Germline V CDR1 and CDR2: ENHRY, SYGVKD. The junction had 4 bases not matched to a gene; V was cut back by 6 bases and J by 2 bases. The CDR3 contains 15 residues. The CDR3 DNA is TGTGCCATCAGAGCCGGGACAGGGGGCAATCAGCCCCAGCATTTT. It codes for CAIRAGTGGNQPQHF.

Points on this clonotype: A much bigger clone sits one base away, suggesting this may be a read error. The chain joins TRBV7-6 to TRBJ2-2, with TRBD2 matching over 9 bases. The CDR3 totals 14 residues. Germline CDR1 SGHVS, CDR2 FNYEAQ. Here the CDR3 reads CSSSISGSTGELFF. DNA of the CDR3: TGTTCCAGCAGCATTAGCGGGAGCACCGGGGAGCTGTTTTTT.

The genes are TRBV18 and TRBJ2-1, with 12 bases lining up with TRBD2. Germline CDR1 KGHSH, CDR2 LQKENI. Losses at the gene ends were 3 bases for V and 4 bases for J; bases not matched to a gene: 4. There are 16 residues in the CDR3. The CDR3 sequence is CASSPGLAGMYNEQFF. The CDR3 bases are TGTGCCAGCTCACCCGGACTAGCGGGAATGTACAATGAGCAGTTCTTC.

The chain recombines TRBV10-3 with TRBJ1-1; D may be TRBD1 (5 bases). CDR3 length equals 15 residues. Germline CDR1 reads ENHRY; CDR2 reads SYGVKD. V lost 4 bases and J lost 0, with 12 bases in between. The CDR3: CAISVTGGLNTEAFF. The CDR3 region has the DNA TGTGCCATCAGTGTCACCGGGGGACTGAACACTGAAGCTTTCTTT.

Ten or more counts support this clonotype. The chain has TRBV7-2 and TRBJ1-6, with 7 bases lining up with TRBD1. V dropped 7 bases and J dropped 5; count of bases not matched to a gene: 5. The CDR3 is 14 amino acids. The V gene's germline CDR1 is SGHTA and CDR2 FQGNSA. The CDR3 DNA reads as TGTGCCAGCACCCCGACAGGGAATAATTCACCCCTCCACTTT. It yields the protein CASTPTGNNSPLHF. Full variable domain (remainder filled in from reference TRBV7-2 and TRBJ1-6): GAGVSQSPSNKVTEKGKDVELRCDPISGHTALYWYRQSLGQGLEFLIYFQGNSAPDKSGLPSDRFSAERTGGSVSTLTIQRTQQEDSAVYLCASTPTGNNSPLHFGNGTRLTVT.

The table lists this clonotype with a few counts. The V and J genes are TRBV12-3 or TRBV12-4 and TRBJ2-3; 9 bases agree with TRBD2. With V trimmed by 3 bases and J by 10 bases, 8 bases remained unmatched. This CDR3 region has 14 residues. CDR3 in DNA: TGTGCCAGCAGTTTTTCCGGGACTAGCAGGGCGCAGTATTTT. Its translation: CASSFSGTSRAQYF.

This chain joins TRBV30 and TRBJ1-6; D not certain. CDR1 and CDR2 from the germline V gene are GTSNPN and SVGIG (reference sequence). With 2 bases removed from V and 13 bases from J, the gap between germline ends came to 12 bases. The CDR3 consists of 12 residues. The DNA of the CDR3 is TGTGCCTGGAGTCCCCAGTTATCTCCCCTCCACTTT. It yields the protein CAWSPQLSPLHF.

Comment on this clonotype: A much bigger clone sits one base away, suggesting this may be a read error. The chain carries TRBV7-8 and TRBJ2-5, with D perhaps matching TRBD1 or TRBD2 (6 bases each). CDR1 is SGHVS and CDR2 is FQNEAQ in the germline V gene. This CDR3 comprises 17 residues. CDR3 sequence reads: CARSLYGGREVQETQYF. For the CDR3, the DNA is TGTGCCAGGAGCTTATATGGGGGCAGGGAGGTCCAAGAGACCCAGTACTTC.

V is TRBV6-1 and J is TRBJ1-6; 9 nucleotides match TRBD1. Unmatched junction bases numbered 11, after V lost 7 bases and J lost 7 bases. The germline V gene has CDR1 MNHNS and CDR2 SASEGT. The CDR3 length is 16 residues. The CDR3 reads CASKGERGQGNSPLHF. The CDR3 nucleotides read TGTGCCAGCAAGGGGGAGCGCGGACAGGGGAATTCACCCCTCCACTTT.

This clonotype was counted a few times. The chain links TRBV27 to TRBJ1-4; tentatively, D is TRBD1 (6 bases). This CDR3 comprises 15 residues. CDR1 is MNHEY and CDR2 is SMNVEV in the germline V gene (reference sequence). The V end was cut by 5 bases, the J end by 7 bases, with 17 bases between. CDR3 region: CASSPQGGSREKLFF. The DNA of the CDR3 is TGTGCCAGCAGTCCCCAAGGGGGGAGTCGTGAAAAACTGTTTTTT.

The gene calls are TRBV7-8 and TRBJ1-1; D ambiguous. The germline gives CDR1 SGHVS, CDR2 FQNEAQ. V dropped 1 base and J dropped 13 bases, with 16 bases sitting between them. This CDR3 is built from 13 residues. The CDR3 DNA is TGTGCCAGCAGCTTAGGGATTGTTTTCGGTTTTTTCTTT. This codes for CASSLGIVFGFFF.

The chain employs TRBV29-1 and TRBJ1-5; D remains unclear. CDR1 is SQVTM and CDR2 is ANQGSEA in the germline V gene. CDR3 length equals 14 residues. Trimming shortened V by 4 bases and J by 0 bases, and 10 bases separated the two germline ends. Written as DNA, the CDR3 is TGCAGCGTTGTCTTGGCGGATAGCAATCAGCCCCAGCATTTT. Its translation: CSVVLADSNQPQHF.

On this clonotype: Since no conserved phenylalanine or tryptophan closes the CDR3, a read error is the likely cause. This chain uses TRBV24-1 with TRBJ1-5; 7 nucleotides line up with TRBD1. The germline V gene has CDR1 KGHDR and CDR2 SFDVKD. CDR3 size: 14 residues. With V trimmed by 5 bases and J by 4 bases, 4 bases remained unmatched. CDR3 in amino acids: CATSGAGQNQPQHL. The CDR3 bases are TGTGCCACCAGTGGCGCGGGACAGAATCAGCCCCAGCATTTG.

There are a few counts of this clonotype. The chain links TRBV6-1 to TRBJ2-1, with D tentatively TRBD1 or TRBD2 (5 bases each). Between the trimmed V and J ends, which lost 5 bases and 5 bases, there was a span of 10 bases. CDR3 length equals 13 residues. Germline V CDR1 and CDR2: MNHNS, SASEGT. CDR3 loop: CASSWDGNNEQFF. DNA for the CDR3: TGTGCCAGCAGTTGGGACGGTAACAATGAGCAGTTCTTC.